Included here is one TCR beta chain sequence, with context. Its antigen is still unknown. The method was immunoSEQ multiplex PCR; TCRdb's version includes in-frame clones alone and lacks a portion of them. Among roughly 130,000 clones, around 83% were seen once, and the ten largest hold roughly 12%. This sample was taken from a study of T cell responses to AZD1222 COVID-19 vaccine. V dropped 3 bases and J dropped 5 bases, with 14 bases sitting between them. The CDR3 contains 15 residues. Looked up from germline, CDR1 is ENHRY and CDR2 is SYGVKD. Study-wide results and limits: Vaccine-associated CD4 TCRs spanned spike, dominant at 160-218 and 743-854.

The J gene is TRBJ1-5, the V gene TRBV10-3; D is ambiguous. The receptor comes from an adult in good health. Sequenced material: peripheral blood, taken on day 0 of AZD1222 vaccination. CDR3 amino acids: CAISERSPSYQPQHF. CDR3 in DNA: TGTGCCATCAGTGAAAGGAGTCCCTCTTATCAGCCCCAGCATTTT.